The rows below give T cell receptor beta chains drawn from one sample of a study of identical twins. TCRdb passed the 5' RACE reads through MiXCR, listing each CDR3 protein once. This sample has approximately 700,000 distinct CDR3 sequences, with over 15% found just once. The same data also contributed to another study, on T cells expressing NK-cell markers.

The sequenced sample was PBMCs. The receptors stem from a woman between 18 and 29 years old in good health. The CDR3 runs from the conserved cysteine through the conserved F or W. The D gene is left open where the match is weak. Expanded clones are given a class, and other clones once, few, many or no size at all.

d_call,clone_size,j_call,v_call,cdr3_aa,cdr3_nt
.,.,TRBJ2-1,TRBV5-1,CASSRGGALYNEQFF,TGCGCCAGCAGCCGAGGGGGAGCATTGTACAATGAGCAGTTCTTC
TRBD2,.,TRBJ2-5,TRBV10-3,CAINFGEGETQYF,TGTGCCATCAATTTCGGGGAGGGCGAGACCCAGTACTTC
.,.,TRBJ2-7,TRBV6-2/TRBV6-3,CASDPEGVFFEQYF,TGTGCCAGCGATCCAGAGGGGGTCTTCTTCGAGCAGTACTTC
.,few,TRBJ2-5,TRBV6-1,CASSLPRGGDPPETQYF,TGTGCCAGCAGTCTCCCTCGGGGCGGGGACCCCCCGGAGACCCAGTACTTC
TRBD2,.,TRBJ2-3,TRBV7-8,CASSPRRSSGNTDTQYF,TGTGCCAGCAGCCCTCGGAGGTCTAGCGGGAACACAGATACGCAGTATTTT
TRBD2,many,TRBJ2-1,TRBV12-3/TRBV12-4,CASRPTNPAGGRGEQFF,TGTGCCAGCAGACCGACTAACCCAGCGGGGGGGCGGGGCGAGCAGTTCTTC
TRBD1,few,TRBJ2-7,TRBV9,CASSVFDREGEQYF,TGTGCCAGCAGCGTTTTCGACAGGGAAGGCGAGCAGTACTTC
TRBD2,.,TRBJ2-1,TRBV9,CASSVESGGNNEQFF,TGTGCCAGCAGCGTAGAAAGCGGGGGGAACAATGAGCAGTTCTTC
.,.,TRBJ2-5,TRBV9,CASSVAGTETQYF,TGTGCCAGCAGCGTAGCAGGGACCGAGACCCAGTACTTC
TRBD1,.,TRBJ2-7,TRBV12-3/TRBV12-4,CASSDRDRAHEQYF,TGTGCCAGCAGCGACCGGGACAGGGCACACGAGCAGTACTTC
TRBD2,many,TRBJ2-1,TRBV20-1,CSAPGGGSSYNEQFF,TGCAGTGCCCCCGGGGGGGGAAGCTCCTACAATGAGCAGTTCTTC
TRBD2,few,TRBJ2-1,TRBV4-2,CASSQAFGGAGNNEQFF,TGTGCCAGCAGCCAAGCCTTCGGGGGGGCTGGAAACAATGAGCAGTTCTTC
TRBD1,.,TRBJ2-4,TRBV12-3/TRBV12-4,CASSLGWTGGSGNIQYF,TGTGCCAGCAGTTTAGGGTGGACAGGGGGCAGCGGAAACATTCAGTACTTC
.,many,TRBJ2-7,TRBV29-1,CSVVQGSYEQYF,TGCAGCGTGGTTCAGGGGTCCTACGAGCAGTACTTC
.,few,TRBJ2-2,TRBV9,CASSVTRAPGELFF,TGTGCCAGCAGCGTAACCAGGGCTCCCGGGGAGCTGTTTTTT
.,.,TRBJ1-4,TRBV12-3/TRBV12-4,CASSFGAFNEKLFF,TGTGCCAGCAGTTTCGGGGCCTTTAATGAAAAACTGTTTTTT
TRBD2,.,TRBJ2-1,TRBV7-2,CASSTMTSGRQFF,TGTGCCAGCAGCACCATGACTAGCGGGAGGCAGTTCTTC
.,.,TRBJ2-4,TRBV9,CASSAPTGDRTQNIQYF,TGTGCCAGCAGCGCCCCGACAGGCGATAGAACGCAAAACATTCAGTACTTC
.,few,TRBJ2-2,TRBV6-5,CASSYSGGTLDRELFF,TGTGCCAGCAGTTATTCGGGCGGGACTCTTGACCGGGAGCTGTTTTTT
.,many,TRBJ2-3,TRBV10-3,CATIGGTDTQYF,TGTGCCACCATCGGGGGCACAGATACGCAGTATTTT
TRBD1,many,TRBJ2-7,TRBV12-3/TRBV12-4,CASRQGPSSYEQYF,TGTGCCAGCAGACAGGGGCCCTCCTCCTACGAGCAGTACTTC
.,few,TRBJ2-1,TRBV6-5,CASSYGAGPNEQFF,TGTGCCAGCAGTTACGGGGCGGGACCCAATGAGCAGTTCTTC
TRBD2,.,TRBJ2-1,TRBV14,CASSQALTSGGYNEQFF,TGTGCCAGCAGCCAAGCCTTGACTAGCGGGGGATACAATGAGCAGTTCTTC
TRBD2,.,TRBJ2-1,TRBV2,CASRARGTTDNEQFF,TGTGCCAGCAGGGCGCGCGGGACTACCGACAATGAGCAGTTCTTC
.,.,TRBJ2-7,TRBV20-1,CSANPGTNLYEQYF,TGCAGTGCTAATCCCGGGACCAATCTTTACGAGCAGTACTTC
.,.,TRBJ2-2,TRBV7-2,CASSLARQAGELFF,TGTGCCAGCAGCTTAGCACGGCAGGCCGGGGAGCTGTTTTTT
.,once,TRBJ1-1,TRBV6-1,CASSEAGTTEAFF,TGTGCCAGCAGTGAAGCCGGAACAACTGAAGCTTTCTTT
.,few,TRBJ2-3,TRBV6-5,CASSYSEATDTQYF,TGTGCCAGCAGTTACAGCGAGGCCACAGATACGCAGTATTTT
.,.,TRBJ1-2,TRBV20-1,CSALSGTNYGYTF,TGCAGTGCCCTTTCCGGGACGAACTATGGCTACACCTTC